A selection of T cell receptor beta chains follows, all from one sample in a study of cytomegalovirus exposure and HLA in healthy donors. Here immunoSEQ multiplex PCR was the method, and the copy in TCRdb shows in-frame clones only, minus some. The sample includes 150,000 to 200,000 clones, about 80% of them seen just once. The sequencing sample was made of PBMCs. The receptors derive from a woman aged 40 to 50 in good health and CMV-seronegative. CDR3s include the opening cysteine and the closing phenylalanine or tryptophan. A D gene is named only where the DNA matches it firmly. Clone size is stated in some rows and not others, as once, few, many or a class when expanded.

V gene	clone size	J gene	D gene	CDR3 protein	CDR3 DNA
TRBV7-2	once	TRBJ1-1	NA	CASSLVADRETEAFF	TGTGCCAGCAGCTTAGTAGCGGACCGGGAGACTGAAGCTTTCTTT
TRBV15	NA	TRBJ2-1	NA	CATSRAPGYNEQFF	TGTGCCACCAGCAGAGCGCCAGGCTACAATGAGCAGTTCTTC
TRBV19	NA	TRBJ2-2	NA	CASSKDLRQLSGELFF	TGTGCCAGTAGTAAAGACTTACGACAATTGTCCGGGGAGCTGTTTTTT
TRBV5-1	NA	TRBJ2-1	NA	CASSPPGPGLNEQFF	TGCGCCAGCAGCCCCCCGGGCCCAGGGCTCAATGAGCAGTTCTTC
TRBV2	NA	TRBJ1-5	NA	CASRGASNPGPQHF	TGTGCCAGCAGGGGAGCCTCCAATCCAGGGCCCCAGCATTTT
TRBV7-9	NA	TRBJ1-3	NA	CASSSGVAGNTIYF	TGTGCCAGCAGCTCAGGGGTTGCTGGAAACACCATATATTTT
TRBV6-6	NA	TRBJ1-1	NA	CASSYSRDSSAFF	TGTGCCAGCAGTTACTCGCGGGATTCTTCAGCTTTCTTT
TRBV7-2	NA	TRBJ1-5	NA	CASSFYNQPQHF	TGTGCTAGCAGCTTTTACAATCAGCCCCAGCATTTT
TRBV19	NA	TRBJ2-2	NA	CASKGGSANTGELFF	TGTGCCAGTAAGGGAGGATCCGCGAACACCGGGGAGCTGTTTTTT
TRBV11-1	NA	TRBJ1-2	TRBD1	CASSYLDRDEEGYTF	TGTGCCAGCAGCTACCTGGACAGGGATGAGGAAGGCTACACCTTC
TRBV4-1	few	TRBJ1-1	TRBD1	CASSHTSDRFMNTEAFF	TGCGCCAGCAGCCATACCTCGGACAGGTTCATGAACACTGAAGCTTTCTTT
TRBV9	few	TRBJ2-2	NA	CASSVGGGGGTGELFF	TGTGCCAGCAGCGTAGGAGGGGGGGGTGGCACCGGGGAGCTGTTTTTT
TRBV11-3	once	TRBJ2-5	TRBD1	CASSLRDSQETQYF	TGTGCCAGCAGCTTACGGGACAGCCAAGAGACCCAGTACTTC
TRBV5-1	NA	TRBJ1-3	NA	CASSFNAGDGNTIYF	TGCGCCAGCAGCTTTAACGCAGGGGACGGAAACACCATATATTTT
TRBV5-1	NA	TRBJ2-1	TRBD1	CASSLGGPLVSYNEQFF	TGCGCCAGCAGCTTAGGGGGCCCTCTTGTCTCCTACAATGAGCAGTTCTTC
TRBV6-1	NA	TRBJ1-4	TRBD1	CASSPGQVEKLFF	TGTGCCAGCAGCCCCGGACAGGTTGAAAAACTGTTTTTT
TRBV6-5	NA	TRBJ1-2	TRBD1	CASRPAGGDYGYTF	TGTGCCAGCAGACCCGCAGGGGGCGACTATGGCTACACCTTC
TRBV6-1	NA	TRBJ1-1	NA	CASSRTAGEAFF	TGTGCCAGCAGCCGGACAGCCGGAGAAGCTTTCTTT
TRBV5-1	NA	TRBJ2-1	TRBD2	CASSLDAGGGDEQFF	TGCGCCAGCAGCTTGGACGCGGGAGGGGGGGATGAGCAGTTCTTC
TRBV6-5	NA	TRBJ2-1	TRBD2	CASSYSGLAEYNEQFF	TGTGCCAGCAGTTACTCAGGACTAGCAGAGTACAATGAGCAGTTCTTC
TRBV6-6	NA	TRBJ1-2	TRBD1	CASRPGTGNYGYTF	TGTGCCAGCAGGCCCGGGACAGGGAACTATGGCTACACCTTC
TRBV15	NA	TRBJ2-7	NA	CATSRTYSGEQYF	TGTGCCACCAGCAGAACGTACTCCGGGGAGCAGTACTTC
TRBV6-4	few	TRBJ2-1	TRBD2	CASSEGLAGYNEQFF	TGTGCCAGCAGTGAGGGACTAGCGGGATACAATGAGCAGTTCTTC
TRBV28	few	TRBJ2-3	TRBD1	CASRDSSTDTQYF	TGTGCCAGCCGGGACAGCAGCACAGATACGCAGTATTTT
TRBV27	NA	TRBJ1-5	NA	CASSFSGSNQPQHF	TGTGCCAGCAGTTTTTCGGGTAGCAATCAGCCCCAGCATTTT
TRBV9	few	TRBJ2-3	NA	CASRSSPRGTDTQYF	TGTGCCAGCAGGTCTAGCCCGAGGGGCACAGATACGCAGTATTTT
TRBV7-9	NA	TRBJ2-1	TRBD2	CASSTSLAGVSNEQFF	TGTGCCAGCAGCACCTCCCTAGCGGGAGTGAGTAATGAGCAGTTCTTC
TRBV2	NA	TRBJ2-5	TRBD2	CASNFLAGLGETQYF	TGTGCCAGCAATTTTCTAGCGGGACTGGGAGAGACCCAGTACTTC
TRBV7-6	NA	TRBJ1-5	NA	CASSSHREPNQPQHF	TGTGCCAGCTCAAGTCACCGGGAACCCAATCAGCCCCAGCATTTT
TRBV5-1	NA	TRBJ2-2	TRBD2	CASSLLPQSSGRAPNTGELFF	TGCGCCAGCAGCCTCCTCCCACAATCTAGCGGGAGGGCCCCCAACACCGGGGAGCTGTTTTTT
TRBV9	NA	TRBJ1-1	NA	CASSVAVNTEAFF	TGTGCCAGCAGCGTAGCGGTGAACACTGAAGCTTTCTTT
TRBV7-2	NA	TRBJ2-3	NA	CASSLDVGTSLTADTQYF	TGTGCCAGCAGCTTAGATGTGGGAACTAGCCTTACTGCAGATACGCAGTATTTT
TRBV30	NA	TRBJ1-1	NA	CACRRGDRYTEAFF	TGTGCCTGTAGGAGGGGAGATCGCTACACTGAAGCTTTCTTT
TRBV30	NA	TRBJ1-1	TRBD1	CAWSETGVTEAFF	TGTGCCTGGAGCGAGACAGGGGTCACTGAAGCTTTCTTT
TRBV28	few	TRBJ1-2	TRBD1	CASSLSGQGAYGYTF	TGTGCCAGCAGTTTAAGTGGCCAGGGGGCTTATGGCTACACCTTC
TRBV10-3	few	TRBJ2-3	NA	CAISEQGISDTQYF	TGTGCCATCAGTGAGCAGGGTATTTCAGATACGCAGTATTTT
TRBV4-1	NA	TRBJ2-1	NA	CASSQAQDNEQFF	TGCGCCAGCAGCCAAGCACAGGACAATGAGCAGTTCTTC
TRBV27	NA	TRBJ1-5	NA	CASSGGLGAYSNQPQHF	TGTGCCAGCAGTGGGGGGTTGGGAGCCTATAGCAATCAGCCCCAGCATTTT